Below, 21 T cell receptor beta chains from the same sample are listed, as sequenced in a study of glioma-infiltrating T cells after dendritic cell vaccination. Libraries were prepared by immunoSEQ multiplex PCR; TCRdb keeps only in-frame clonotypes and omits some of them. The sample lists 90,000 to 110,000 clones, around 91% occurring once. This sample's time point: after dendritic cell vaccination, including at tumor progression/relapse. The sequenced sample was blood, obtained after dendritic cell vaccination. These receptor sequences come from a human donor with glioblastoma.

The chain uses TRBV5-8 and TRBJ1-1; D is unclear. The germline gives CDR1 SGHTS, CDR2 YDEGEE. This CDR3 is 13 amino acids long. The V and J ends lost 3 bases and 1 base respectively, with 7 bases between them. Here the CDR3 DNA reads TGTGCCAGCAGCTCAAGCTCGAACACTGAAGCTTTCTTT. It codes for CASSSSSNTEAFF. Full variable domain (remainder filled in from reference TRBV5-8 and TRBJ1-1): EAGVTQSPTHLIKTRGQQATLRCSPISGHTSVYWYQQALGLGLQFLLWYDEGEERNRGNFPPRFSGRQFPNYSSELNVNALELEDSALYLCASSSSSNTEAFFGQGTRLTVV.

The chain combines TRBV6-6 with TRBJ2-1, with TRBD1 identical over 11 bases. The germline gives CDR1 MNHNY, CDR2 SVGAGI (reference sequence). CDR3 length: 15 amino acids. J gave up 6 bases and V 7 bases, and 8 bases lay outside the gene matches. DNA of the CDR3: TGTGCCAGCACCCTAGGGACAGGGGGTTTCAATGAGCAGTTCTTC. Translated, it gives CASTLGTGGFNEQFF.

The chain is built from TRBV18 and TRBJ2-1; 7 positions agree with TRBD2. V was pared by 1 base and J by 0 bases, with 0 bases of the junction left unmatched. The length of the CDR3 is 15 residues. The germline CDR1 and CDR2 sequences are KGHSH and LQKENI. The CDR3: CASSPQRDSYNEQFF. DNA of the CDR3: TGTGCCAGCTCACCACAGCGGGACTCCTACAATGAGCAGTTCTTC.

The rearrangement joins TRBV6-1 to TRBJ2-7, with TRBD1 matching 10 bases. This CDR3 contains 14 residues. Germline V lookup: CDR1 MNHNS, CDR2 SASEGT. Trimming took 6 bases from V and 7 from J; bases not matched to a gene: 9. DNA for the CDR3: TGTGCCAGCAGAGACACTGACAGGGGGCGGGAGCAGTACTTC. Its translation: CASRDTDRGREQYF.

The count of this clone is one. The chain uses TRBV5-6 and TRBJ1-1, with a weak D call TRBD1 (6 bases). V was cut by 4 bases and J by 4 bases, with 11 bases left in between. CDR3 length: 13 residues. Germline loops: CDR1 SGHDT, CDR2 YYEEEE. CDR3 sequence: CASSNLGGTEAFF. DNA for the CDR3: TGTGCCAGCAGCAACTTAGGGGGCACTGAAGCTTTCTTT.

The chain is built from TRBV5-5 and TRBJ1-2, with a tentative D call TRBD1 (5 bases). Germline loops: CDR1 SGHKS, CDR2 YYEKEE (reference sequence). The CDR3 covers 15 residues. V lost 4 bases to trimming and J lost 2 bases, with 15 bases between them. This CDR3 reads CASSPGGVGNYGYTF. CDR3 coding DNA: TGTGCCAGCAGCCCTGGAGGGGTCGGGAACTATGGCTACACCTTC.

This chain connects TRBV4-1 to TRBJ2-5; 11 bases agree with TRBD2. This CDR3 contains 16 residues. Looked up from germline, CDR1 is MGHRA and CDR2 is YSYEKL. V shed 4 bases and J 4 bases; nucleotides not matched to a gene: 8. Here the CDR3 reads CASSLLAGGQRETQYF. DNA for the CDR3: TGCGCCAGCAGCCTTTTAGCGGGGGGGCAACGAGAGACCCAGTACTTC.

The V gene is TRBV5-5, the J gene TRBJ2-7; TRBD1 matches 7 bases. The CDR3 loop spans 15 amino acids. The ends lost 3 bases at V and 2 bases at J; junction bases unmatched: 8. Germline CDR1 SGHKS, CDR2 YYEKEE (reference sequence). The CDR3 loop reads CASSWARQGAYEQYF. The CDR3 DNA reads TGTGCCAGCAGCTGGGCAAGACAGGGCGCCTACGAGCAGTACTTC. Full variable domain (missing parts from reference TRBV5-5 and TRBJ2-7): DAGVTQSPTHLIKTRGQQVTLRCSPISGHKSVSWYQQVLGQGPQFIFQYYEKEERGRGNFPDRFSARQFPNYSSELNVNALLLGDSALYLCASSWARQGAYEQYFGPGTRLTVT.

This clone showed up just a few times. J is TRBJ1-1 and V is TRBV10-1; 8 positions agree with TRBD1. J lost 10 bases, V lost 0 bases, and 10 bases had no gene match. The V gene's germline CDR1 is WNHNN and CDR2 SYGVQD (reference sequence). This CDR3 spans 15 amino acids. This chain's CDR3 is CASSESLGTGVGAFF. For the CDR3, the DNA is TGCGCCAGCAGTGAGTCTTTGGGGACAGGAGTTGGAGCTTTCTTT.

This clone occurred once. This chain joins TRBV11-2 and TRBJ2-2, with 7 nucleotides matching TRBD1. The V and J ends lost 5 bases and 0 bases, in that order; junction bases with no gene match: 6. The germline V gene encodes CDR1 SGHAT and CDR2 FQNNGV. This CDR3 region has 16 residues. CDR3 sequence reads: CASSLTGASNTGELFF. CDR3 sequence (DNA): TGTGCCAGCAGCCTCACAGGGGCCTCGAACACCGGGGAGCTGTTTTTT. The whole variable domain, filled in from reference TRBV11-2 and TRBJ2-2, reads EAGVAQSPRYKIIEKRQSVAFWCNPISGHATLYWYQQILGQGPKLLIQFQNNGVVDDSQLPKDRFSAERLKGVDSTLKIQPAKLEDSAVYLCASSLTGASNTGELFFGEGSRLTVL.

Written as DNA, the CDR3 is TGCAGTACTCGGACTAGCCTCACCGGGGAGCTGTTTTTT. It translates to CSTRTSLTGELFF. The chain is built from TRBV29-1 and TRBJ2-2; TRBD2 agrees at 8 bases. The germline V gene encodes CDR1 SQVTM and CDR2 ANQGSEA. This CDR3 has 13 residues.

The chain combines TRBV30 with TRBJ1-4, with a tentative D call TRBD1 (5 bases). The CDR3 sequence is 12 residues long. Germline V CDR1 and CDR2: GTSNPN, SVGIG (reference sequence). Trimming removed 3 bases at V and 7 bases at J, with 9 bases between. DNA for the CDR3: TGTGCCTGGAGAGGGGCGCGTGAAAAACTGTTTTTT. Residues: CAWRGAREKLFF.

The chain recombines TRBV5-4 with TRBJ2-7; no definite D call. Germline CDR1 SGHNT, CDR2 YYREEE (reference sequence). The CDR3 is 13 residues long. V lost 0 bases to trimming and J lost 1 base, with 5 bases between them. CDR3 sequence reads: CASSLAGSYEQYF. CDR3 coding DNA: TGTGCCAGCAGCTTGGCCGGTTCCTACGAGCAGTACTTC.

This clone is a singleton in its sample. The chain links TRBV6-1 to TRBJ1-1, with TRBD1 as a possible D gene (5 bases). The CDR3 loop spans 15 amino acids. V lost 7 bases, J lost 2 bases, and 17 bases lay in between. Germline assignment: CDR1 MNHNS and CDR2 SASEGT. CDR3 DNA: TGTGCCAGCAATGTCAGGGCGGTAGGCAACACTGAAGCTTTCTTT. This translates into CASNVRAVGNTEAFF.

This chain joins TRBV5-4 and TRBJ2-5; a possible D gene is TRBD2 (5 bases). Germline lookup yields CDR1 SGHNT and CDR2 YYREEE (reference sequence). Trimming removed 0 bases from V and 1 base from J, with 13 bases in between. The CDR3 sequence is 16 residues long. In DNA form, the CDR3 reads TGTGCCAGCAGCTTGGGGCCAGTGGGAGCCCAAGAGACCCAGTACTTC. It codes for CASSLGPVGAQETQYF.

CDR3 residues: CASSLEGGVNTGELFF. The CDR3 bases are TGCGCCAGCAGCTTGGAAGGGGGGGTTAACACCGGGGAGCTGTTTTTT. The rearrangement links TRBV5-1 to TRBJ2-2; maybe TRBD2 (7 bases). Germline-derived CDR1 and CDR2 are SGHRS and YFSETQ. This CDR3 is built from 16 residues. V was clipped by 0 bases and J by 2 bases, with 11 bases between them.

The V call is TRBV9, the J call TRBJ2-5, with 7 bases matching TRBD1. V shed 2 bases and J 1 base; nucleotides not matched to a gene: 2. This CDR3 has 14 residues. Looked up from germline, CDR1 is SGDLS and CDR2 is YYNGEE. The CDR3 nucleotides read TGTGCCAGCAGCGTGACAGGGTTCCAAGAGACCCAGTACTTC. Residues: CASSVTGFQETQYF.

This clone has more than one count but fewer than ten. This sequence joins TRBV11-2 and TRBJ2-7; D may be TRBD1 (5 bases). CDR3 size: 15 residues. Germline CDR1 is SGHAT and CDR2 is FQNNGV. Trimming took off 1 base at V and 0 bases at J, with 10 bases between the two ends. The CDR3 coding sequence is TGTGCCAGCAGCTTAGGACAGACAAGCTCCTACGAGCAGTACTTC. It encodes CASSLGQTSSYEQYF.

The V gene is TRBV5-1, the J gene TRBJ2-1, with 9 positions matching TRBD1. The CDR3 has 13 residues. Germline trimming cut 3 bases from V and 9 bases from J; bases unmatched to any gene: 4. CDR1 and CDR2 from the germline V gene are SGHRS and YFSETQ. CDR3 sequence: CASSSNRGREQFF. CDR3 DNA sequence: TGCGCCAGCAGCTCAAACAGGGGGCGTGAGCAGTTCTTC.

The chain has TRBV28 and TRBJ1-2; 11 bases match TRBD1. The CDR3 consists of 15 residues. CDR1 is MDHEN and CDR2 is SYDVKM in the germline V gene. After removal of 3 bases from V and 10 bases from J, the junction contained 10 bases not matched to a gene. The CDR3 DNA sequence: TGTGCCAGCAGTTTTGGGGACAGGGGGTTTCCCCACTACACCTTC. This encodes CASSFGDRGFPHYTF.

CDR3: CSVVTDRDNEQFF. The CDR3 bases are TGCAGCGTTGTAACGGACAGGGACAATGAGCAGTTCTTC. The chain employs TRBV29-1 and TRBJ2-1; 8 bases line up with TRBD1. Germline trimming cut 4 bases from V and 5 bases from J; bases unmatched to any gene: 4. The germline V gene encodes CDR1 SQVTM and CDR2 ANQGSEA. The CDR3 length is 13 residues.